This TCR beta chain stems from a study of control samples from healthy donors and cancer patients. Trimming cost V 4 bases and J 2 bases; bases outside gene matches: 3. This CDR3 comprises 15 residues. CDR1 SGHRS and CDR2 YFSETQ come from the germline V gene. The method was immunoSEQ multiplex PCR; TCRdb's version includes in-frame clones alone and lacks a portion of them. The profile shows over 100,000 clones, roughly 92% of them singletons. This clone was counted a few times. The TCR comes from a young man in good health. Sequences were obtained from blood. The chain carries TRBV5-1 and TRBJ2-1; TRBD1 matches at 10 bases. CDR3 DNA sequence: TGCGCCAGCAGCGGAGGACAGGGGGCCTACAATGAGCAGTTCTTC. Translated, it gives CASSGGQGAYNEQFF.